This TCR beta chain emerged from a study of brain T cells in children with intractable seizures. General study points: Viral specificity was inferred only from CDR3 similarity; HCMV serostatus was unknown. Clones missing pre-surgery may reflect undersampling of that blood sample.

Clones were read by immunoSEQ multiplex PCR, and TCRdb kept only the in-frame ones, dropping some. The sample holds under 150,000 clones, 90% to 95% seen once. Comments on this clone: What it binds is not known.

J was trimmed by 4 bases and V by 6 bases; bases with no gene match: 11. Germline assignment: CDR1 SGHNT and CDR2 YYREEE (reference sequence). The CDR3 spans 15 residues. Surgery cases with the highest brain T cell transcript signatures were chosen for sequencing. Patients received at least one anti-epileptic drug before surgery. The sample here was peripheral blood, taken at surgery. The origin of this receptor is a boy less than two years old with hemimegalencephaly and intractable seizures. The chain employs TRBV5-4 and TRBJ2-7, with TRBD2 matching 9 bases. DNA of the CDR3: TGTGCCAGCACTCTAAAGGGACTAGCCGGATACGAGCAGTACTTC. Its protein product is CASTLKGLAGYEQYF.